The subject of this entry is one T cell receptor (beta chain). The antigen is unknown. Trimming at V came to 4 bases and at J to 7 bases, leaving 14 bases not matched to a gene. Per the germline V gene, CDR1 is MDHEN and CDR2 is SYDVKM. The CDR3 extends over 16 amino acids. The sample belongs to a study of cytomegalovirus exposure and HLA in healthy donors. Study conclusions and caveats: In a later analysis, productive TCRs from donors in an Asian-associated ancestry cluster reportedly carried fewer N-insertions than the cohort mean.

It was with 60 Vbeta and 13 Jbeta primers that the PCR ran. The assay was immunoSEQ multiplex PCR, and TCRdb's table has in-frame clones only and misses some. In the table there are 110,000 to 150,000 clones, 75% of which are singletons. The clonotype was recovered from a man under 40 in good health and CMV-seronegative. Material: PBMCs. The V gene is TRBV28, the J gene TRBJ2-7; 9 bases are shared with TRBD2. CDR3 sequence: CASSYGSSGLAKEQYF. CDR3 bases: TGTGCCAGCAGTTACGGTTCCAGCGGACTAGCGAAAGAGCAGTACTTC.